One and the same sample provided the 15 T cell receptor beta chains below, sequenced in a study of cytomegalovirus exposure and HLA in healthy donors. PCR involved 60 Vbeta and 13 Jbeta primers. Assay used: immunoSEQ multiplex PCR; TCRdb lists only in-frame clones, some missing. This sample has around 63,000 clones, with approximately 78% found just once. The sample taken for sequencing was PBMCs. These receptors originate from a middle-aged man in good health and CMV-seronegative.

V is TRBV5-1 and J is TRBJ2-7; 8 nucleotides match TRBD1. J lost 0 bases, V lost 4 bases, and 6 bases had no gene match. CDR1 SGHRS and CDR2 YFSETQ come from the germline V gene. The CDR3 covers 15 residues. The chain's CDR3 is CASSPRGQSSYEQYF. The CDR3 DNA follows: TGCGCCAGCAGCCCCAGGGGGCAGAGCTCCTACGAGCAGTACTTC.

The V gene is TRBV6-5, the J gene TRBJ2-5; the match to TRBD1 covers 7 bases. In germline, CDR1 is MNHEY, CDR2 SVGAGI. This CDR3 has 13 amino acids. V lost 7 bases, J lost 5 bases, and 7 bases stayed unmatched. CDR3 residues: CASTPGGRETQYF. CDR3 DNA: TGTGCCAGCACCCCAGGGGGAAGGGAGACCCAGTACTTC.

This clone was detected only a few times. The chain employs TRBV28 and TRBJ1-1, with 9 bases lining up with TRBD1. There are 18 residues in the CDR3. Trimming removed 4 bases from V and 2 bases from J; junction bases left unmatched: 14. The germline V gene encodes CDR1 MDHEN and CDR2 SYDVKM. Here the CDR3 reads CASSSRPWTGVLNTEAFF. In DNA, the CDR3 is TGTGCCAGCAGTTCACGTCCGTGGACAGGGGTCCTTAACACTGAAGCTTTCTTT.

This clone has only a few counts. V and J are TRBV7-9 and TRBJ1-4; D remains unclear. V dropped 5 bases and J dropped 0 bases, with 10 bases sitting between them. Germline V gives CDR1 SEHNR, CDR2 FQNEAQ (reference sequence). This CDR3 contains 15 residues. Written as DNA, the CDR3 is TGTGCCAGCAGCCCTAGCGCCCCAACTAATGAAAAACTGTTTTTT. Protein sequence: CASSPSAPTNEKLFF.

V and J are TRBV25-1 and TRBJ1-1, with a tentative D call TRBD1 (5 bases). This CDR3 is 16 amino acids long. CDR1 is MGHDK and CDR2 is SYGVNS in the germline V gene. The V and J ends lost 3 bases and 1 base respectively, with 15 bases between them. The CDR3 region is CASSDSGARTNTEAFF. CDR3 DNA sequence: TGTGCCAGCAGTGACTCTGGGGCCAGGACGAACACTGAAGCTTTCTTT.

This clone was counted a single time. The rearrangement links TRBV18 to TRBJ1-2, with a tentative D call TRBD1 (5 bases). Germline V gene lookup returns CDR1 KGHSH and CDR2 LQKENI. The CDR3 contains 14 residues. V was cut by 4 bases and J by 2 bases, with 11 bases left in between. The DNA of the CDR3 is TGTGCCAGCTCACTCCTGACAGACAACTATGGCTACACCTTC. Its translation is CASSLLTDNYGYTF.

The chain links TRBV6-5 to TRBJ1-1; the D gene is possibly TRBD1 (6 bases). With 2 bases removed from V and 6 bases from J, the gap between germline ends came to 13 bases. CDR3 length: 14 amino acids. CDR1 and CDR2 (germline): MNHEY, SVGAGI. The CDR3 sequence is CASSYRDNLAEAFF. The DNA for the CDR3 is TGTGCCAGCAGTTACAGGGACAATCTGGCTGAAGCTTTCTTT.

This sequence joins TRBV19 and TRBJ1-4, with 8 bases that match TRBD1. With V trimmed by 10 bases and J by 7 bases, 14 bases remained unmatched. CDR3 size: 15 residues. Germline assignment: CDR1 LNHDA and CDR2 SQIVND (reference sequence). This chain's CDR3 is CATRSPTGGLEKLFF. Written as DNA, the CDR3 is TGTGCCACCCGATCCCCCACAGGGGGGCTTGAAAAACTGTTTTTT.

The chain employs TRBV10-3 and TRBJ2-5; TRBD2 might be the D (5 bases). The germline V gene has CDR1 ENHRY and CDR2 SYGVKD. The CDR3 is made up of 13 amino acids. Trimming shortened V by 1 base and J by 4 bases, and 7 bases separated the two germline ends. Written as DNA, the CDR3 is TGTGCCATCAGTGAGTTAGGGAGAGAGACCCAGTACTTC. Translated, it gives CAISELGRETQYF.

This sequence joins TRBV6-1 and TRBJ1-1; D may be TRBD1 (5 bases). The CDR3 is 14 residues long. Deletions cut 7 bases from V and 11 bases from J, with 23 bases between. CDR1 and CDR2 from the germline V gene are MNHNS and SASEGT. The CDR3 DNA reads TGTGCCAGCACGAGCGGGCAACTGGGGGGAAGCGCTTTCTTT. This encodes CASTSGQLGGSAFF.

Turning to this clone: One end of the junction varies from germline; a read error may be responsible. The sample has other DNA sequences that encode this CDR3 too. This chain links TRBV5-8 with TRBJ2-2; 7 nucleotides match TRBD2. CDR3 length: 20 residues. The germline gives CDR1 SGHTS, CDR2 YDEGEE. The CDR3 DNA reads TGTGCTAGCAGCTTGCGGAGCGGACTAGTAAATAAGGCGAACACCGGGGAGCTGTTTTTT. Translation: CASSLRSGLVNKANTGELFF.

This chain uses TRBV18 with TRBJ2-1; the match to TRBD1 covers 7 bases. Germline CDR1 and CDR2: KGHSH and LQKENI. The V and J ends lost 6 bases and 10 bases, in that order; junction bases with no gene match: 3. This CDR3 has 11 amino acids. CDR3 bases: TGTGCCAGCTCCCCGGACAGGGAGCAGTTCTTC. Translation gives CASSPDREQFF. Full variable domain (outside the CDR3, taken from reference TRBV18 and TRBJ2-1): NAGVMQNPRHLVRRRGQEARLRCSPMKGHSHVYWYRQLPEEGLKFMVYLQKENIIDESGMPKERFSAEFPKEGPSILRIQQVVRGDSAAYFCASSPDREQFFGPGTRLTVL.

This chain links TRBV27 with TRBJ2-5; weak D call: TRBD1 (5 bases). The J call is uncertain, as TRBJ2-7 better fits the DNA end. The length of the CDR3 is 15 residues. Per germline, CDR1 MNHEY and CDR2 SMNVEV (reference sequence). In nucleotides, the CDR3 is TGTGCCAGCAGTTTCAGGGTCCCATTTACTTACGAGCAGTACTTC. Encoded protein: CASSFRVPFTYEQYF.

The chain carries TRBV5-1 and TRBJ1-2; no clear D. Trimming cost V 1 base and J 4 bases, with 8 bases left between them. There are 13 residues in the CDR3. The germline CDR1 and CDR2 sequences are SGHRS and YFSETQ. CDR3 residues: CASSLRTSYGYTF. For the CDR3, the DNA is TGCGCCAGCAGCTTGAGAACCAGCTATGGCTACACCTTC.

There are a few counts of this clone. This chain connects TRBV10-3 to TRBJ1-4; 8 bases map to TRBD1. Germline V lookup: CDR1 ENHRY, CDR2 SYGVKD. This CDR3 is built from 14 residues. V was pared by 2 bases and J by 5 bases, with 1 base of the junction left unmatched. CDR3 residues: CAISETGGNEKLFF. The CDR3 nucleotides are TGTGCCATCAGTGAGACAGGGGGAAATGAAAAACTGTTTTTT.